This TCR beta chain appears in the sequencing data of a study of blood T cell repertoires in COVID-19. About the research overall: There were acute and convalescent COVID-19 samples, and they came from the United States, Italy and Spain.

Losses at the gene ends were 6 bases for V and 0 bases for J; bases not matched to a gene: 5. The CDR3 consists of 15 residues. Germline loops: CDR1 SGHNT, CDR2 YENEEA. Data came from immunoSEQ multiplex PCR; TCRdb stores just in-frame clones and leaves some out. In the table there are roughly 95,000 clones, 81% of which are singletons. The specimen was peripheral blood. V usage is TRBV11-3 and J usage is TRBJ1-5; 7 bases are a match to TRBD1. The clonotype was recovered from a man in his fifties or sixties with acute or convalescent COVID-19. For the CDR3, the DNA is TGTGCCAGCAGGGCAGGGACAGTTAGCAATCAGCCCCAGCATTTT. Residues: CASRAGTVSNQPQHF.